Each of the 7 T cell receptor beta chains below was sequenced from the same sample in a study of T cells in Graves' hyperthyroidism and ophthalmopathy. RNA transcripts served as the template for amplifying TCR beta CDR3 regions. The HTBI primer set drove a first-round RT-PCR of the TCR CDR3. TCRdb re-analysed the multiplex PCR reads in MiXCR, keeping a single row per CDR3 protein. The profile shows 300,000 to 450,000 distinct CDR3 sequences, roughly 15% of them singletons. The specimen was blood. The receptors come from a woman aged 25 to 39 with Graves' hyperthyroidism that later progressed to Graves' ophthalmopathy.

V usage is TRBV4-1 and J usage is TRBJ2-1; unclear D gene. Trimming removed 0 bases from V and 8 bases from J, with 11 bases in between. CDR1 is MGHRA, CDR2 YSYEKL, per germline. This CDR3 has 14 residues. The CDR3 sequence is CASSQDTGPHEQFF. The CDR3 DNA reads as TGCGCCAGCAGCCAAGACACCGGGCCCCATGAGCAGTTCTTC.

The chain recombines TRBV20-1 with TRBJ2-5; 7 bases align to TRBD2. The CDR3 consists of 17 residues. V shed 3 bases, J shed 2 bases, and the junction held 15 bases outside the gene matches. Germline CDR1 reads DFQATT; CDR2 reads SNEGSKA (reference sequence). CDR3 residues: CSASGGGGLLTQETQYF. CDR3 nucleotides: TGCAGTGCTAGCGGTGGGGGGGGACTTTTAACGCAAGAGACCCAGTACTTC.

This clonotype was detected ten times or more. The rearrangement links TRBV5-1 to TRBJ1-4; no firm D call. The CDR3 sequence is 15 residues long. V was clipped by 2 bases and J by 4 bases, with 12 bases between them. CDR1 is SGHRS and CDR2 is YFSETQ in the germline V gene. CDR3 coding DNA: TGCGCCAGCAGCTTAGTAGGTCTGCATAATGAAAAACTGTTTTTT. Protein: CASSLVGLHNEKLFF.

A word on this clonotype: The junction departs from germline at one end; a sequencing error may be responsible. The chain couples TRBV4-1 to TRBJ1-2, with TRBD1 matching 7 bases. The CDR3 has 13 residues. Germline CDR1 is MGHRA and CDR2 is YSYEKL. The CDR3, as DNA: TGTGCCAGCAGCGACAGGGCTCTGGGTGGCTACACCTTC. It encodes CASSDRALGGYTF.

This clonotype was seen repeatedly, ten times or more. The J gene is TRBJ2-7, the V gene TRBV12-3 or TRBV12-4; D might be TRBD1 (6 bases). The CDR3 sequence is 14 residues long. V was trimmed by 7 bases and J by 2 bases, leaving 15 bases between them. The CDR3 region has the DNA TGTGCCAGCACCTCCGGGACAAATCCCTACGAGCAGTACTTC. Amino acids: CASTSGTNPYEQYF.

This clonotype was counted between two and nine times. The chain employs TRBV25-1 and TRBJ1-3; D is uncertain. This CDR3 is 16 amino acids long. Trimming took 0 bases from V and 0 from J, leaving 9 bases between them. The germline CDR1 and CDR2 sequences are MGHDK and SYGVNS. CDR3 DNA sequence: TGTGCCAGCAGTGAATATGGCGGAAACTCTGGAAACACCATATATTTT. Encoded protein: CASSEYGGNSGNTIYF.

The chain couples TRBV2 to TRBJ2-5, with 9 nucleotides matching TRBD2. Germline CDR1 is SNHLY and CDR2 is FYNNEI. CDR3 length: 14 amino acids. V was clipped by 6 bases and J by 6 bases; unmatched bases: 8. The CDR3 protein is CASRIGTSSQTQYF. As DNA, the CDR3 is TGTGCCAGCAGGATTGGGACTAGCTCTCAGACCCAGTACTTC.